The clone carrying this T cell receptor (beta chain) occurred many times. Stated time point: newly diagnosed GD, antithyroid drugs for less than 3 months. PBMC RNA was the source of the TCR library. iRepertoire HTBI primers and Arm-PCR of CDR3 regions built TCR beta libraries. Via MiXCR, TCRdb re-called the multiplex PCR reads, giving one row per CDR3 protein. This repertoire shows about 400,000 distinct CDR3 sequences, approximately 15% found once; its top ten account for about 7.8%. Germline CDR1 reads MDHEN; CDR2 reads SYDVKM. Trimming removed 5 bases from V and 2 bases from J, with 13 bases in between. CDR3 length: 15 residues. These data are taken from a study of regulatory T cells in long-lasting Graves disease. Another study also made use of these data, one on T cells in Graves' hyperthyroidism and ophthalmopathy. That paper states: Researchers found most expanded thyroid clonotypes above 0.001 in blood as well.

The source is a woman in her thirties or forties with Graves disease. The rearrangement joins TRBV28 to TRBJ2-1; tentatively, D is TRBD2 (6 bases). Sample: peripheral blood mononuclear cells (PBMCs), taken at new diagnosis, from a patient treated with antithyroid drugs. Here the CDR3 reads CASSERAGPYNEQFF. As DNA, the CDR3 is TGTGCCAGCAGTGAGCGGGCGGGTCCCTACAATGAGCAGTTCTTC.